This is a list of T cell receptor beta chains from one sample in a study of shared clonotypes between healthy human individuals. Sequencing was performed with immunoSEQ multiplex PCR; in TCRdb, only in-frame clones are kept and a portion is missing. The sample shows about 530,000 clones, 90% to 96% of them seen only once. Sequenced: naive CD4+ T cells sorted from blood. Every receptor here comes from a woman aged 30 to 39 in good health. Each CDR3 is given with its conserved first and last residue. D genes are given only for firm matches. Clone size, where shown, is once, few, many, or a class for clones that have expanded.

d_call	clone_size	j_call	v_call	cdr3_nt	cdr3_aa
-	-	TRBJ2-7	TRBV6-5	TGTGCCAGCAGTTACTCTGCTTGGTCCTACGAGCAGTACTTC	CASSYSAWSYEQYF
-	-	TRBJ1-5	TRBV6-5	TGTGCCAGCAGCCTCGGGTCAAGCAATCAGCCCCAGCATTTT	CASSLGSSNQPQHF
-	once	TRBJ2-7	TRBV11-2	TGTGCCAGCAGCTTCTCTGCAGATCCGACCTACGAGCAGTACTTC	CASSFSADPTYEQYF
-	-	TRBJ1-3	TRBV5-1	TGCGCCAGCAGCTGGGACTTCTCTGGAAACACCATATATTTT	CASSWDFSGNTIYF
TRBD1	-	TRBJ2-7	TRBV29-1	TGCAGCGTCGGAGGGACAGGGGGTAACGAGCAGTACTTC	CSVGGTGGNEQYF
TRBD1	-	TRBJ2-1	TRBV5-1	TGCGCCAGCAGCGTACACAGGGGGCTAACCTACAATGAGCAGTTCTTC	CASSVHRGLTYNEQFF
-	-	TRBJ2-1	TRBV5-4	TGTGCCAGCAGCTTCCCGGGGACACTTTACAATGAGCAGTTCTTC	CASSFPGTLYNEQFF
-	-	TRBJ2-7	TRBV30	TGTGCCTGGAGTGTCGCGACAGCTCAGCAGTACTTC	CAWSVATAQQYF
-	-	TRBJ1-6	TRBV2	TGTGCCAGCAGTGCGAGGGTCAATTCACCCCTCCACTTT	CASSARVNSPLHF
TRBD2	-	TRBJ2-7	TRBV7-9	TGTGCCAGCAGCTTGGGGAGGGGCCCTTTGGAGCAGTACTTC	CASSLGRGPLEQYF
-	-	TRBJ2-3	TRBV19	TGTGCCAGTAGTTCGCCCGCGGGGGATACGCAGTATTTT	CASSSPAGDTQYF
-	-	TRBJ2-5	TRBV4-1	TGCGCCAGCAGCCTAGGGCACTTCCAAGAGACCCAGTACTTC	CASSLGHFQETQYF
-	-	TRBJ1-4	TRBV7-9	TGTGCCAGCAGCCCCCAGGTACTAGAGGAAAAACTGTTTTTT	CASSPQVLEEKLFF
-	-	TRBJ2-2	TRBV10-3	TGTGCCATCAGCGGGAGTACCGGGGAGCTGTTTTTT	CAISGSTGELFF
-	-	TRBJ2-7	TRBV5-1	TGCGCCAGCAGCTTGGGTGGGACCTCCTACGAGCAGTACTTC	CASSLGGTSYEQYF
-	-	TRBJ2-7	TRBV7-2	TGTGCCAGCAGCTTTGGCGGGAAGACCTACGAGCAGTACTTC	CASSFGGKTYEQYF
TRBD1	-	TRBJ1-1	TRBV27	TGTGCCAGCAGCTGGGACAGGAAGAACACTGAAGCTTTCTTT	CASSWDRKNTEAFF
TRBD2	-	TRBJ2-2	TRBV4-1	TGCGCCAGCAGCGTAGCGGGAGTCCCCGGGGAGCTGTTTTTT	CASSVAGVPGELFF
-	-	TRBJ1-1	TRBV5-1	TGCGCCAGCGCCTCGCGGGTCATGAACACTGAAGCTTTCTTT	CASASRVMNTEAFF
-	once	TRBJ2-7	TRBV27	TGTGCCAGCAGTTCATACAGTTACAGGCTCTACGAGCAGTACTTC	CASSSYSYRLYEQYF
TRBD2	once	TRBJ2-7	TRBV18	TGTGCCAGCTCAGCTATTAGCGGGAGCGGGTCCTACGAGCAGTACTTC	CASSAISGSGSYEQYF
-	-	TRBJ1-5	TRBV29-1	TGCAGCGGTGCGGGCCTAAATCAGCCCCAGCATTTT	CSGAGLNQPQHF
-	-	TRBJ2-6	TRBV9	TGTGCCAGCAGCTCGAGACGTCCGGGAGACTCTGGGGCCAACGTCCTGACTTTC	CASSSRRPGDSGANVLTF
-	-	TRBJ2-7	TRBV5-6	TGTGCCAGCAGCTTACAGGGATACGAGCAGTACTTC	CASSLQGYEQYF
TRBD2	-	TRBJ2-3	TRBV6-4	TGTGCCAGCAGTGTTCTAGCGGGAGGGGCAGATACGCAGTATTTT	CASSVLAGGADTQYF
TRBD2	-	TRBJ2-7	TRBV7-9	TGTGCCAGCAGCTTAAAAGCGGGAGTAGGCTACGAGCAGTACTTC	CASSLKAGVGYEQYF
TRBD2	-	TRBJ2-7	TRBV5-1	TGCGCCAGCAGCTTGGAAACTAGCGGGACCTACGAGCAGTACTTC	CASSLETSGTYEQYF
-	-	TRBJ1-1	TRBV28	TGTGCCAGCCCGGGACGGCTGAACACTGAAGCTTTCTTT	CASPGRLNTEAFF
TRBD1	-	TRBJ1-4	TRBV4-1	TGCGCCAGCAGCCAACTCCCGGGACAGGCTAATGAAAAACTGTTTTTT	CASSQLPGQANEKLFF